This note documents a single TCR beta chain sequence. The germline CDR1 and CDR2 sequences are MNHEY and SVGAGI. This CDR3 has 12 residues. From approximately 3.5 ug of total RNA, each TCR library was prepared. Eight separate reactions for every sample produced the cDNA. Two nested PCRs, run for about 16 and 10 cycles, were applied to TCRalpha and TCRbeta cDNA. From the 5' RACE reads, TCRdb lists one entry per CDR3 protein and no DNA. The table counts approximately 330,000 distinct CDR3 sequences; roughly 2% lies in the top ten. The record originates from a study of monozygotic twins with inflammatory bowel disease.

The J gene is TRBJ2-2, the V gene TRBV6-5. This clonotype was obtained from a human donor with ulcerative colitis or Crohn's disease, or a healthy co-twin of an affected twin (not recorded which). The source material was blood. CDR3 residues: CASSWTGGELFF.